The 18 T cell receptor beta chains presented below share a single source sample, sequenced in a study of T cell responses to AZD1222 COVID-19 vaccine. Profiling relied on immunoSEQ multiplex PCR, and the TCRdb table lists in-frame clones only, not all of them. The sample yields approximately 150,000 clones, around 90% seen once. Sequenced here: peripheral blood, sampled 28 days after the second AZD1222 dose. The receptors derive from an adult who received the AZD1222 COVID-19 vaccine.

The chain couples TRBV5-8 to TRBJ1-6; possible D gene TRBD1, 5 bases. Germline loops: CDR1 SGHTS, CDR2 YDEGEE. With 6 bases removed from V and 7 bases from J, the gap between germline ends came to 11 bases. The CDR3 has 13 amino acids. CDR3 DNA sequence: TGTGCCAGCATTGGGACCGCGAATTCACCCCTCCACTTT. Translated: CASIGTANSPLHF.

V is TRBV4-2 and J is TRBJ1-6; the D gene is possibly TRBD1 (5 bases). The CDR3 is 15 amino acids. Germline V gene lookup returns CDR1 LGHNA and CDR2 YNFKEQ. V was clipped by 4 bases and J by 0 bases, with 7 bases between them. The CDR3 spells CASSLGGSYNSPLHF. CDR3 DNA: TGTGCCAGCAGCCTGGGGGGCTCCTATAATTCACCCCTCCACTTT.

The chain combines TRBV28 with TRBJ2-6, with D perhaps given as TRBD1 or TRBD2 (6 bases each). From germline, CDR1 is MDHEN and CDR2 SYDVKM. The CDR3 contains 15 residues. Trimming pared 2 bases from V and 3 bases from J, leaving 8 bases between. CDR3 nucleotides: TGTGCCAGCAGTTTACGGGGGCTTGGGGCCAACGTCCTGACTTTC. Translated: CASSLRGLGANVLTF.

The genes are TRBV18 and TRBJ2-3; possibly TRBD2 for D (6 bases). This CDR3 has 14 amino acids. CDR1 and CDR2 (germline): KGHSH, LQKENI. Trimming removed 2 bases from V and 4 bases from J, with 10 bases in between. The CDR3 DNA sequence: TGTGCCAGCTCACCATCCGCTAGCGCAGATACGCAGTATTTT. This encodes CASSPSASADTQYF.

This chain links TRBV7-9 with TRBJ2-2; D may be TRBD1 (5 bases). This CDR3 contains 14 residues. Germline lookup yields CDR1 SEHNR and CDR2 FQNEAQ (reference sequence). Trimming stripped 8 bases from V and 0 bases from J, with 10 bases between. The CDR3 coding sequence is TGTGCCAGCTTCAGGGTTGCGAACACCGGGGAGCTGTTTTTT. Amino acid sequence: CASFRVANTGELFF.

The J gene is TRBJ2-7, the V gene TRBV4-3, with D possibly being TRBD2 (6 bases). Trimming left V 1 base short and J 4 bases short, with 17 bases between. The CDR3 extends over 16 amino acids. Germline V CDR1 and CDR2: LGHNA, YSLEER. This CDR3 is CASSQAGGDGQYEQYF. DNA for the CDR3: TGCGCCAGCAGCCAAGCGGGCGGGGACGGCCAATACGAGCAGTACTTC.

V is TRBV7-9 and J is TRBJ2-3, with a possible D match to TRBD1 (5 bases). CDR1 and CDR2 (germline): SEHNR, FQNEAQ (reference sequence). V shed 8 bases and J shed 2 bases, with 14 bases lying between them. The CDR3 contains 14 residues. CDR3 protein: CASFLGAITDTQYF. The CDR3 DNA reads TGTGCCAGCTTTTTAGGGGCTATCACAGATACGCAGTATTTT. Full variable domain (rest looked up from reference TRBV7-9 and TRBJ2-3): DTGVSQNPRHKITKRGQNVTFRCDPISEHNRLYWYRQTLGQGPEFLTYFQNEAQLEKSRLLSDRFSAERPKGSFSTLEIQRTEQGDSAMYLCASFLGAITDTQYFGPGTRLTVL.

This chain uses TRBV7-8 with TRBJ2-3, with 13 bases aligning to TRBD2. This CDR3 comprises 16 residues. Germline V CDR1 and CDR2: SGHVS, FQNEAQ. V lost 5 bases, J lost 4 bases, and 6 bases stayed unmatched. The CDR3 DNA follows: TGTGCCAGCAGCGGAAGGACTAGCGGGGGAGCAGATACGCAGTATTTT. It codes for CASSGRTSGGADTQYF.

The V gene is TRBV19, the J gene TRBJ2-1, with D perhaps TRBD2 (6 bases). V was clipped by 1 base and J by 0 bases, with 10 bases between them. Germline CDR1 and CDR2: LNHDA and SQIVND (reference sequence). CDR3 size: 16 residues. CDR3 DNA sequence: TGTGCCAGTAGTATAGCCACTAGCTACTCCTACAATGAGCAGTTCTTC. This encodes CASSIATSYSYNEQFF.

V is TRBV28 and J is TRBJ1-4; D perhaps matches TRBD1 (6 bases). Germline V gene lookup returns CDR1 MDHEN and CDR2 SYDVKM. This CDR3 region has 14 residues. Trimming left V 7 bases short and J 7 bases short, with 16 bases between. The CDR3 DNA follows: TGTGCCAGCACCAAACAGGGTCGGGGTGAAAAACTGTTTTTT. Translation gives CASTKQGRGEKLFF.

This chain uses TRBV7-2 with TRBJ2-2; TRBD1 aligns across 11 bases. Germline CDR1 SGHTA, CDR2 FQGNSA. V lost 4 bases, J lost 5 bases, and 3 bases stayed unmatched. The CDR3 extends over 15 amino acids. The CDR3 nucleotides read TGTGCCAGCAGCTCCGGGACAGGGGGGACCGGGGAGCTGTTTTTT. Residues: CASSSGTGGTGELFF.

V and J are TRBV2 and TRBJ1-2; 12 bases fit TRBD1. After removal of 8 bases from V and 3 bases from J, the junction contained 4 bases not matched to a gene. CDR3 length equals 14 residues. Germline V lookup: CDR1 SNHLY, CDR2 FYNNEI. The CDR3 here is CASLWDRGHYGYTF. The CDR3 nucleotides are TGTGCCAGCCTATGGGACAGGGGGCACTATGGCTACACCTTC. The whole variable domain, filled in from reference TRBV2 and TRBJ1-2, reads EPEVTQTPSHQVTQMGQEVILRCVPISNHLYFYWYRQILGQKVEFLVSFYNNEISEKSEIFDDQFSVERPDGSNFTLKIRSTKLEDSAMYFCASLWDRGHYGYTFGSGTRLTVV.

The chain combines TRBV2 with TRBJ2-7, with D uncertain. V lost 10 bases and J lost 2, with 15 bases in between. The CDR3 has 13 residues. Germline loops: CDR1 SNHLY, CDR2 FYNNEI. CDR3 coding DNA: TGTGCCACCTCCCCCGGGCGCACCTACGAGCAGTACTTC. As protein: CATSPGRTYEQYF.

The rearrangement joins TRBV10-3 to TRBJ1-5, with 7 bases that match TRBD1. The CDR3 contains 15 residues. Looked up from germline, CDR1 is ENHRY and CDR2 is SYGVKD. Trimming cost V 4 bases and J 4 bases; bases outside gene matches: 7. In DNA, the CDR3 is TGTGCCATCAGTGGTACCCGGGACAGAAATCAGCCCCAGCATTTT. Amino acids: CAISGTRDRNQPQHF.

The chain employs TRBV5-1 and TRBJ2-3; 8 nucleotides match TRBD1. CDR1 and CDR2 (germline): SGHRS, YFSETQ. V trimming: 3 bases; J trimming: 1 base; junction bases outside the gene matches: 4. This CDR3 region has 15 residues. The CDR3 DNA is TGCGCCAGCAGCTCGGACAGGGCACGCACAGATACGCAGTATTTT. Translating gives CASSSDRARTDTQYF.

A single count supports this clone. The J gene is TRBJ1-1, the V gene TRBV12-3 or TRBV12-4; unclear D gene. V lost 0 bases and J 4 bases, leaving 6 bases between the germline ends. The CDR3 has 13 residues. The CDR3 DNA reads as TGTGCCAGCAGTTTAGCGGCCGTCACTGAAGCTTTCTTT. This gives the protein CASSLAAVTEAFF.

The V call is TRBV10-3, the J call TRBJ2-2; no clear D. Germline loops: CDR1 ENHRY, CDR2 SYGVKD. The CDR3 covers 12 residues. V was shortened by 10 bases and J by 3 bases, with 9 bases between the two germline ends. The CDR3 nucleotides read TGTGCCACCGAAGGTGACACCGGGGAGCTGTTTTTT. It specifies CATEGDTGELFF.

The rearrangement uses TRBV28 and TRBJ1-2; 8 nucleotides align to TRBD1. Trimming cost V 7 bases and J 7 bases; bases outside gene matches: 11. CDR3 size: 14 residues. Germline lookup yields CDR1 MDHEN and CDR2 SYDVKM. The CDR3 spells CASTSQGAGLGYTF. For the CDR3, the DNA is TGTGCCAGCACCAGCCAGGGGGCAGGTCTTGGCTACACCTTC.